This T cell receptor (beta chain) was recovered during a study of patients and donors after allogeneic stem cell transplantation. One entry per CDR3 protein, called by TCRdb with MiXCR from the RT-PCR reads. The top ten clones hold around three quarters of a sample with 3,900 or so distinct CDR3 sequences, around 17% of them seen once. By frequency in the sample, this clonotype is medium-sized. V dropped 4 bases and J dropped 0 bases, with 10 bases sitting between them. The V gene's germline CDR1 is MGHRA and CDR2 YSYEKL. This CDR3 spans 15 amino acids. This chain joins TRBV4-1 and TRBJ1-3; no clear D. The sample comprised blood, either unsorted or a sorted T cell fraction (not recorded which). The origin of this receptor is a human donor who was either an allogeneic HSCT recipient or a stem cell or donor lymphocyte infusion donor (not recorded which). It is not recorded whose cells these are; they may come from a transplant donor. DNA for the CDR3: TGCGCCAGCAGCCGCCGGGTCTTCTCTGGAAACACCATATATTTT. It is translated as CASSRRVFSGNTIYF.